This paragraph reports one TCR beta chain. Its antigen remains unidentified. The V gene's germline CDR1 is SGHRS and CDR2 YFSETQ. Trimming took 1 base from V and 4 from J, leaving 11 bases between them. The CDR3 sequence is 15 residues long. TCRdb's copy holds only in-frame clones and misses some; the assay was immunoSEQ multiplex PCR. The sample contains around 65,000 clones, approximately 87% of which appear only once. The unexposed donors gave CD4+ T cells in about 2010-2019, prior to COVID-19. Cryopreserved PBMCs were CD4-enriched, then split into naive and memory cells. This specimen comes from a study of CD4 T cells in relation to SARS-CoV-2 and coronaviruses. Overall study findings and caveats: Each donor contributed either pre-pandemic or post-infection samples, not both. Compared with monoreactive clones, crossreactive clones showed significantly weaker SARS-CoV-2 expansion.

The sample was memory CD4+ T cells from PBMCs. This clonotype was sampled from a human donor in good health. The chain combines TRBV5-1 with TRBJ2-2; D remains unclear. The CDR3 spells CASSLSAALTGELFF. The CDR3 DNA reads TGCGCCAGCAGCTTGTCAGCAGCCCTCACCGGGGAGCTGTTTTTT.